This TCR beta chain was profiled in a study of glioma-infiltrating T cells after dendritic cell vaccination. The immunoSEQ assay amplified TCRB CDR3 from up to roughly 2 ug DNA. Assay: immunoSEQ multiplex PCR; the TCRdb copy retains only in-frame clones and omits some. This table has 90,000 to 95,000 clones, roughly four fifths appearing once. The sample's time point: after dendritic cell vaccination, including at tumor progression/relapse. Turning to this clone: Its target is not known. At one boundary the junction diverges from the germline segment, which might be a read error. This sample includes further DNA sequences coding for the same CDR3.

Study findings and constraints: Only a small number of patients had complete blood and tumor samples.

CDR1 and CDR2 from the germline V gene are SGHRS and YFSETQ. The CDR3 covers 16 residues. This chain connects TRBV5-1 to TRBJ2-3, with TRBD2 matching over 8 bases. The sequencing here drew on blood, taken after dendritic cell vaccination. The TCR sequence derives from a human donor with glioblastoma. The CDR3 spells CASSLETSDLGYTQYF. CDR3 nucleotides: TGCGCAAGCAGCTTGGAGACTAGCGACTTAGGGTATACGCAGTATTTT.